This is a list of T cell receptor beta chains from one sample in a study of radiotherapy plus CTLA-4 blockade in lung cancer. Some clones are missing from TCRdb's copy, which holds only in-frame ones; the method was immunoSEQ multiplex PCR. The table has tens of thousands of clones, less than 80% seen once. Sequenced here: peripheral blood, sampled from a patient treated with radiotherapy plus ipilimumab. The receptors stem from a human donor with non-small cell lung cancer who had a complete response to radiotherapy plus ipilimumab. Each CDR3 is given with its conserved first and last residue. Each record gives: V gene, J gene, clone size, D gene, CDR3 DNA, CDR3 protein. The D gene is left open where the match is weak. Some rows have no size entry. The others give once, few or many, or a class for an expanded clone.

>TRBV5-6|TRBJ1-2|.|TRBD1
TGTGCCAGCAGCGCCACCCCGGGACAGGGGGCGTTGTATGGCTACACCTTC
CASSATPGQGALYGYTF
>TRBV5-1|TRBJ2-7|.|.
TGCGCCAGCAGCTTCAATGGGGGGTCAACCTACGAGCAGTACTTC
CASSFNGGSTYEQYF
>TRBV28|TRBJ2-4|.|.
TGTGCCAGCAGCCCGATAAAAACAGGCAAAAACATTCAGTACTTC
CASSPIKTGKNIQYF
>TRBV30|TRBJ2-3|.|TRBD2
TGTGCCTGGAGCCCCTCCAGCGGGGGGGGGACAGATACGCAGTATTTT
CAWSPSSGGGTDTQYF
>TRBV25-1|TRBJ1-4|once|.
TGTGCCAGCAGCTCAGGTCGAACTAATGAAAAACTGTTTTTT
CASSSGRTNEKLFF
>TRBV14|TRBJ1-6|.|.
TGTGCCAGCAGCCGAGATCTCTGGGCCGGGAATTCACCCCTCCACTTT
CASSRDLWAGNSPLHF
>TRBV6-1|TRBJ1-1|.|TRBD1
TGTGCCAGCATCCGGACAGGGTCGGGGACTGAAGCTTTCTTT
CASIRTGSGTEAFF
>TRBV30|TRBJ1-2|.|.
TGTGCCTGGAGTAGGGACCGCCCCCGGGGCTACACCTTC
CAWSRDRPRGYTF
>TRBV5-1|TRBJ1-2|.|TRBD1
TGCGCCAGCAGCTTGGGGGACAGCAACTATGGCTACACCTTC
CASSLGDSNYGYTF
>TRBV7-6|TRBJ2-1|.|.
TGTGCCAGCACCCCTGCTGGGATAGCCTACAATGAGCAGTTCTTC
CASTPAGIAYNEQFF
>TRBV6-5|TRBJ2-3|.|TRBD2
TGTGCCAGCAGTTACTCGAGCGGGAGGGGCACAGATACGCAGTATTTT
CASSYSSGRGTDTQYF
>TRBV19|TRBJ1-3|.|.
TGTGCCAGTAGTATAGGGAAGGGTACTGGAAACACCATATATTTT
CASSIGKGTGNTIYF
>TRBV5-8|TRBJ2-1|.|.
TGTGCCAGCGCCCTTGGGGGGGCCTCCTACAATGAGCAGTTCTTC
CASALGGASYNEQFF
>TRBV19|TRBJ2-6|few|TRBD1
TGTGCCAGTAGTATAGGGACAGGGAGCTCTGGGGCCAACGTCCTGACTTTC
CASSIGTGSSGANVLTF
>TRBV21-1|TRBJ2-1|.|.
TGTGCCAGCAACAAAGAACGGCCTACGGACGGAGAGCAGGCCTACAATGAGCAGTTCTTC
CASNKERPTDGEQAYNEQFF
>TRBV19|TRBJ1-2|.|.
TGTGCCAGTAGTATAGTAGGGGTTTTTGGCTATGGCTACACCTTC
CASSIVGVFGYGYTF
>TRBV5-4|TRBJ2-6|.|TRBD1
TGTGCCAGCAGCCGTTACAGAGGGGGCCTCTCTGGGGCCAACGTCCTGACTTTC
CASSRYRGGLSGANVLTF
>TRBV7-6|TRBJ1-6|.|.
TGTGCCAGCAGCTTAGATGGGGGCGAGAATTCACCCCTCCACTTT
CASSLDGGENSPLHF
>TRBV2|TRBJ1-6|.|.
TGTGCCAGCACTACTAACTGGGGATCCAATTCACCCCTCCACTTT
CASTTNWGSNSPLHF
>TRBV4-3|TRBJ2-1|.|.
TGCGCCAGCAGCCAAGTTGCGGTGGGGGCCGGTGAGCAGTTCTTC
CASSQVAVGAGEQFF
>TRBV28|TRBJ1-2|.|TRBD1
TGTGCCAGCAGTTCCGGACAGGGTTTGGGCGGCTACACCTTC
CASSSGQGLGGYTF
>TRBV27|TRBJ1-2|few|.
TGTGCCAGCAGTCCAACCCGACAGGTATTCTATGGCTACACCTTC
CASSPTRQVFYGYTF
>TRBV11-3|TRBJ2-1|.|.
TGTGCCAGCAGCTTAGGGGTCGGGCGGAGCTACAGTGAGCAGTTCTTC
CASSLGVGRSYSEQFF
>TRBV30|TRBJ2-1|.|.
TGTGCCTGGAGTGAGGCGGCCATCTACAATGAGCAGTTCTTC
CAWSEAAIYNEQFF
>TRBV29-1|TRBJ2-1|.|.
TGCAGCGTTGGTCAGGGGCCCCCGGGGCAGTTCTTC
CSVGQGPPGQFF
>TRBV7-9|TRBJ2-3|.|.
TGTGCCAGCAGCTTACTATCGGGTGATACGCAGTATTTT
CASSLLSGDTQYF
>TRBV7-8|TRBJ1-2|few|.
TGTGCCAGCAGGGAGGGACGGTTTAACTATGGCTACACCTTC
CASREGRFNYGYTF
>TRBV7-9|TRBJ2-5|few|TRBD1
TGTGCCAGCAGCTTAAAGGGGGCTACCCAGTACTTC
CASSLKGATQYF
>TRBV5-1|TRBJ1-5|.|.
TGCGCCAGCAGGAGGGACGAAGAAATCAATCAGCCCCAGCATTTT
CASRRDEEINQPQHF
>TRBV18|TRBJ1-4|.|.
TGTGCCAGCTCACCAGGGGGAGAAAAACTGTTTTTT
CASSPGGEKLFF
>TRBV27|TRBJ2-1|.|.
TGTGCCAGCAGTTCCAACACCGACTGGAATGAGCAGTTCTTC
CASSSNTDWNEQFF
>TRBV11-2|TRBJ2-2|few|.
TGTGCCAGCAGCTTAGGAGCGGGTGGAGGGAGCGGGGAGCTGTTTTTT
CASSLGAGGGSGELFF
>TRBV15|TRBJ1-2|.|TRBD1
TGTGCCACCAGCACCAGGACAGGGTCCCCACACTATGGCTACACCTTC
CATSTRTGSPHYGYTF
>TRBV11-2|TRBJ1-2|.|.
TGTGCCAGCAGCCTAGAGTTGGCTAACTATGGCTACACCTTC
CASSLELANYGYTF
>TRBV20-1|TRBJ1-2|.|.
TGCAGTGCTTCTGAGGGGGGCTACACCTTC
CSASEGGYTF
>TRBV12-5|TRBJ2-3|.|TRBD2
TGTGCTAGTGGTTTGGGTAGTATAGCGGGCAGCACAGATACGCAGTATTTT
CASGLGSIAGSTDTQYF
>TRBV2|TRBJ1-4|.|.
TGTGCCAGCAGTAATGAAAAACTGTTTTTT
CASSNEKLFF
>TRBV4-3|TRBJ1-5|.|.
TGCGCCAGCAGCCAACCGAGTACCAGGGCTTCTCATCAGCCCCAGCATTTT
CASSQPSTRASHQPQHF
>TRBV19|TRBJ2-3|.|.
TGTGCCAGTAGTTCTGGGCGTGGGGGGACTAGCACAGATACGCAGTATTTT
CASSSGRGGTSTDTQYF
>TRBV4-1|TRBJ1-1|.|.
TGCGCCAGCAGCCAGGCGTTGACGGTTGAAGCTTTCTTT
CASSQALTVEAFF
>TRBV19|TRBJ2-1|.|TRBD2
TGTGCCAGTAGTGCCCCCGGGACTAGCGTCTACAATGAGCAGTTCTTC
CASSAPGTSVYNEQFF
>TRBV23-1|TRBJ1-1|.|TRBD1
TGCGCCAGCAGTCACCAAGGACAGGGGAGAGCTTTCTTT
CASSHQGQGRAFF
>TRBV6-6|TRBJ2-3|few|.
TGTGCCAGCAGTAGCCCAGATACGCAGTATTTT
CASSSPDTQYF
>TRBV18|TRBJ1-5|.|TRBD1
TGTGCCAGCTCACCTTACCGACAGGGGTTGAGCAATCAGCCCCAGCATTTT
CASSPYRQGLSNQPQHF
>TRBV19|TRBJ2-6|few|TRBD2
TGTGCAACGACTAGCGGGAGGGCCGAAGGGGCCAACGTCCTGACTTTC
CATTSGRAEGANVLTF
>TRBV4-1|TRBJ2-6|.|.
TGCGCCAGCAGCTTACGGTCGGGTTCCGAGGGGGGGGCCAACGTCCTGACTTTC
CASSLRSGSEGGANVLTF
>TRBV4-3|TRBJ1-2|.|.
TGCGCCAGCAGCCAAGATGGGAAGGGTAACTATGGCTACACCTTC
CASSQDGKGNYGYTF
>TRBV4-1|TRBJ1-5|few|.
TGCGCCAGCAGCCAAGTTTGGCCCCTTATTAGCAATCAGCCCCAGCATTTT
CASSQVWPLISNQPQHF
>TRBV6-5|TRBJ2-1|.|.
TGTGCCAGCAGTTCAGGGCGGGGGCGATACAATGAGCAGTTCTTC
CASSSGRGRYNEQFF
>TRBV5-4|TRBJ2-1|.|.
TGTGCCAGCAGCCCCAGCTTGGGTTCAGGCGAGCAGTTCTTC
CASSPSLGSGEQFF
>TRBV6-6|TRBJ2-2|.|TRBD2
TGTGCCAGCAGCCCTCTTGGGACTACCAACACCGGGGAGCTGTTTTTT
CASSPLGTTNTGELFF
>TRBV6-6|TRBJ1-1|.|.
TGTGCCAGCAGTTATGCGGTATCCACTGAAGCTTTCTTT
CASSYAVSTEAFF
>TRBV6-5|TRBJ2-2|once|.
TGTGCCAGCAGTTACGATAACACCGGGGAGCTGTTTTTT
CASSYDNTGELFF
>TRBV5-1|TRBJ2-7|.|.
TGCGCCAGCAGCCTGGGGGGACGAACCTACGAGCAGTACTTC
CASSLGGRTYEQYF
>TRBV28|TRBJ2-3|once|TRBD1
TGTGCCAGCAGTTCCCGACAGGGAGGCACAGATACGCAGTATTTT
CASSSRQGGTDTQYF
>TRBV5-8|TRBJ2-1|.|TRBD2
TGTGCCAGCAGTTCCGTAGCGGGAGGCTTCACTCGGGATGAGCAGTTCTTC
CASSSVAGGFTRDEQFF
>TRBV6-1|TRBJ1-6|.|.
TGTGCCAGCAGTGAGAGGGCCGGTGATTCACCCCTCCACTTT
CASSERAGDSPLHF
>TRBV19|TRBJ1-2|.|.
TGTGCCAGTATCAAGGCAGGGGCCGGCCATGGCTACACCTTC
CASIKAGAGHGYTF
>TRBV7-6|TRBJ2-5|.|TRBD1
TGTGCCAGCAGCCCCCCGCGGACAGGGTGGGCTCAAGAGACCCAGTACTTC
CASSPPRTGWAQETQYF
>TRBV18|TRBJ1-5|.|.
TGTGCCAGCTCACCAACGTTTAGCAATCAGCCCCAGCATTTT
CASSPTFSNQPQHF